A selection of T cell receptor beta chains follows, all from one sample in a study of cytotoxic CD8 clonotypes in ibrutinib-treated CLL. Sequencing was performed with immunoSEQ multiplex PCR; in TCRdb, only in-frame clones are kept and a portion is missing. The sample holds over 100,000 clones, approximately 83% seen once. The sequencing used PBMCs, collected after 24 months of ibrutinib treatment. The receptors were sampled from a human donor with chronic lymphocytic leukemia. Each CDR3 is given with its conserved first and last residue. D genes are given only for firm matches. Not all rows give a size; the values are once, few, many and, for expanded clones, a class.

v_gene	j_gene	abundance	d_gene	CDR3aa	CDR3nt
TRBV28	TRBJ1-2	-	-	CASSFRLGSGRTGGYTF	TGTGCCAGCAGTTTCCGTCTAGGTTCCGGGCGCACTGGGGGCTACACCTTC
TRBV5-4	TRBJ2-2	-	-	CASSFYTGNTGELFF	TGTGCCAGCAGCTTTTATACGGGGAACACCGGGGAGCTGTTTTTT
TRBV2	TRBJ2-7	-	-	CASSGILGEQYF	TGTGCCAGCAGTGGAATTTTGGGGGAGCAGTACTTC
TRBV6-5	TRBJ1-1	once	-	CASSEGGNTEAFF	TGTGCCAGCAGTGAAGGGGGGAATACTGAAGCTTTCTTT
TRBV6-4	TRBJ1-1	-	-	CASSDSTGPRYTEAFF	TGTGCCAGCAGTGACTCGACCGGACCGCGCTACACTGAAGCTTTCTTT
TRBV2	TRBJ2-3	-	-	CATRRGSTDTQYF	TGTGCCACCCGACGGGGGAGCACAGATACGCAGTATTTT
TRBV11-2	TRBJ2-6	-	-	CASSLSGGVLTF	TGTGCCAGCAGCTTAAGTGGGGGCGTCCTGACTTTC
TRBV30	TRBJ1-3	-	-	CAWSVPTGYSGNTIYF	TGTGCCTGGAGTGTACCCACAGGCTACTCTGGAAACACCATATATTTT
TRBV28	TRBJ1-2	-	TRBD1	CASSRRDRAYHYGYTF	TGTGCCAGCAGTCGACGGGACAGAGCTTATCACTATGGCTACACCTTC
TRBV6-1	TRBJ2-1	-	-	CASSEIPPSSEQFF	TGTGCCAGCAGTGAAATCCCCCCCTCGAGCGAGCAGTTCTTC
TRBV19	TRBJ2-3	-	TRBD2	CASSIDSSGVSGSTDTQYF	TGTGCCAGTAGTATAGATTCTAGCGGAGTCTCGGGGAGCACAGATACGCAGTATTTT
TRBV29-1	TRBJ1-1	-	-	CSVEDLRQDNTEAFF	TGCAGCGTTGAAGATCTAAGACAGGATAACACTGAAGCTTTCTTT
TRBV4-3	TRBJ2-7	-	TRBD1	CASSLQKGQFRSYEQYF	TGCGCCAGCAGCCTACAAAAGGGACAGTTTCGTTCCTACGAGCAGTACTTC
TRBV6-4	TRBJ2-7	-	-	CASSFVGVTYEQYF	TGTGCCAGCAGCTTCGTGGGGGTCACCTACGAGCAGTACTTC
TRBV19	TRBJ2-1	-	-	CASSLNQHEQFF	TGTGCCAGTAGTCTCAACCAGCATGAGCAGTTCTTC
TRBV5-1	TRBJ2-1	-	TRBD2	CASSLAGESYNEQFF	TGCGCCAGCAGCTTAGCGGGGGAGTCCTACAATGAGCAGTTCTTC